Sequencing of this T cell receptor beta chain was carried out in a study of sequential checkpoint blockade in melanoma. Study in general: TCRbeta immunosequencing was performed on DNA from 75 to 95 pretreatment melanoma tumor samples. Twenty-two patients had matched tumor biopsies before treatment and at week 13 after nivolumab or ipilimumab alone.

Described treatment: randomized to nivolumab then ipilimumab (arm A) or the reverse (arm B). None of the patients previously received DNA-damaging chemotherapy. Clones were read by immunoSEQ multiplex PCR, and TCRdb kept only the in-frame ones, dropping some. The sample has several thousand clones; 20% are singletons. This CDR3 comprises 14 residues. From germline, CDR1 is SGDLS and CDR2 YYNGEE. V dropped 5 bases and J dropped 2 bases, with 13 bases sitting between them. There are a few counts of this clone. The antigen is not known. Study observations and caveats: Patients with week-13 increases in T-cell fraction and clonality benefited about 30 times more often.

The sequence was obtained from a human donor with melanoma. This specimen was tumor tissue (inferred from file names), taken from a patient given nivolumab and ipilimumab in sequence. This rearrangement joins TRBV9 to TRBJ1-1; D not certain. CDR3: CASSVRNTNTEAFF. CDR3 sequence (DNA): TGTGCCAGCAGTGTCCGCAACACCAACACTGAAGCTTTCTTT.